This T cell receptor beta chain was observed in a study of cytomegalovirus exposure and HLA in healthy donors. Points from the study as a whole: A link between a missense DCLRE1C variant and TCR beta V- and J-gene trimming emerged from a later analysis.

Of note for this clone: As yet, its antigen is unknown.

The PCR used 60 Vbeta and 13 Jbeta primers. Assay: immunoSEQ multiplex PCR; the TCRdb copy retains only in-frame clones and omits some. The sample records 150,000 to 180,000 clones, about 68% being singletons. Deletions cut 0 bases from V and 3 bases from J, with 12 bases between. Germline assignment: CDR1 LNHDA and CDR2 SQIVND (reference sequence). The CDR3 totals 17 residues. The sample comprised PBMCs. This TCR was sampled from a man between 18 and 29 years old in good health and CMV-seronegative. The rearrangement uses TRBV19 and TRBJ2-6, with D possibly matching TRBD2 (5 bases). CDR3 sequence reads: CASSIEGALIGANVLTF. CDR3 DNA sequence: TGTGCCAGTAGTATAGAGGGAGCGCTAATTGGGGCCAACGTCCTGACTTTC.